The sequence of this TCR beta chain was determined in a study of T cell responses to AZD1222 COVID-19 vaccine. Germline lookup yields CDR1 MNHNY and CDR2 SVGAGI (reference sequence). J gave up 2 bases and V 2 bases, and 1 base lay outside the gene matches. This CDR3 region has 14 residues. Measured with immunoSEQ multiplex PCR; TCRdb has only the in-frame clones, and not every one. In the table there are under 200,000 clones, about 89% of which are singletons. Sequenced material: peripheral blood, taken on day 0 of AZD1222 vaccination. This sequence joins TRBV6-6 and TRBJ2-7, with 9 bases aligning to TRBD1. This clonotype was obtained from an adult in good health. This chain's CDR3 is CASSYGTGPYEQYF. The CDR3 DNA reads as TGTGCCAGCAGTTACGGGACAGGGCCCTACGAGCAGTACTTC.